This TCR beta chain derives from a study of blood T cell repertoires in COVID-19. Germline V gene sequence: CDR1 LNHDA, CDR2 SQIVND (reference sequence). Trimming left V 5 bases short and J 0 bases short, with 7 bases between. CDR3 length: 14 amino acids. TCRdb's table, derived via immunoSEQ multiplex PCR, lists solely in-frame clones and lacks some. The table records some 65,000 clones, around 85% of them present only once. This chain links TRBV19 with TRBJ2-2, with D tentatively TRBD2 (5 bases). Sequences were obtained from peripheral blood. The clonotype was recovered from a man in his forties with COVID-19, enrolled during active disease. The CDR3: CASSPAANTGELFF. The CDR3, as DNA: TGTGCCAGTAGTCCAGCGGCGAACACCGGGGAGCTGTTTTTT.